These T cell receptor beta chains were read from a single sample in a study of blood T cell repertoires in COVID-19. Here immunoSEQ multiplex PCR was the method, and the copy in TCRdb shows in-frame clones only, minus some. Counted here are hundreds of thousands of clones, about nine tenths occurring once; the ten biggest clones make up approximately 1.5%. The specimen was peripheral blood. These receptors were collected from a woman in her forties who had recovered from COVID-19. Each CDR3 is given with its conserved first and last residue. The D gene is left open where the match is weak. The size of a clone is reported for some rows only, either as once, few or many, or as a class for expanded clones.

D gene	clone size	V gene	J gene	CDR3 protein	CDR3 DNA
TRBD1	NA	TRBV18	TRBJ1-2	CASSLYAGQIYGYTF	TGTGCCAGCTCATTATATGCGGGACAGATCTATGGCTACACCTTC
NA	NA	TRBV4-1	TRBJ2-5	CASSQEDLEGGETQYF	TGCGCCAGCAGCCAAGAAGATCTCGAGGGGGGGGAGACCCAGTACTTC
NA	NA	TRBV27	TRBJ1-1	CASSPRGGTNTEAFF	TGTGCCAGCAGTCCCCGGGGGGGCACGAACACTGAAGCTTTCTTT
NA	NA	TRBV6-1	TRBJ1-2	CASSEQGLYGYTF	TGTGCCAGCAGTGAACAGGGACTCTATGGCTACACCTTC
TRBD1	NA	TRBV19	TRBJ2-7	CASSMRDRVGYEQYF	TGTGCCAGTAGTATGAGGGACAGGGTGGGGTACGAGCAGTACTTC
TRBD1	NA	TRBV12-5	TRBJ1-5	CASGQGQEGQPQHF	TGTGCTAGTGGCCAAGGACAGGAGGGTCAGCCCCAGCATTTT
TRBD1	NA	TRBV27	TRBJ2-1	CASSLLAGGNEQFF	TGTGCCAGCAGTTTATTGGCAGGGGGCAATGAGCAGTTCTTC
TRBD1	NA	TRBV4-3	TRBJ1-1	CASSQLQGAAEAFF	TGCGCCAGCAGCCAACTACAGGGGGCGGCTGAAGCTTTCTTT
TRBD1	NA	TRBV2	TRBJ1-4	CASSEGGQGGEKLFF	TGTGCCAGCAGTGAAGGAGGACAGGGAGGGGAAAAACTGTTTTTT
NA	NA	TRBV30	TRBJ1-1	CAWSRGGQTEAFF	TGTGCCTGGAGTAGGGGAGGCCAGACTGAAGCTTTCTTT
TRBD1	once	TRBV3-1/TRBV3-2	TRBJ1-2	CASSPNRGRSYGYTF	TGTGCCAGCAGCCCGAACAGGGGTCGGAGCTATGGCTACACCTTC
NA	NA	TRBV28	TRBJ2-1	CASRHAGHGSYNEQFF	TGTGCCAGCAGGCATGCTGGCCACGGGTCCTACAATGAGCAGTTCTTC
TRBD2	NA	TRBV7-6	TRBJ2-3	CASSSSSTSGGALADTQYF	TGTGCCAGCAGCTCCTCATCGACTAGCGGGGGGGCCCTGGCAGATACGCAGTATTTT
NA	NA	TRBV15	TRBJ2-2	CATRWGRELFF	TGTGCCACCAGATGGGGGCGGGAGCTGTTTTTT
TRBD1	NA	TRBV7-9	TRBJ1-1	CASSSGTVEAFF	TGTGCCAGCAGCTCAGGGACAGTTGAAGCTTTCTTT
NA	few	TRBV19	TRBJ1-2	CASTAYRVGGYTF	TGTGCCAGTACCGCCTACAGGGTCGGAGGCTACACCTTC
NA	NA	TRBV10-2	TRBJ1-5	CASITSDREVQHF	TGCGCCAGCATCACTTCGGACCGGGAGGTCCAGCATTTT
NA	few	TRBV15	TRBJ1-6	CATSRDYSPLHF	TGTGCCACCAGCAGGGACTATTCACCCCTCCACTTT
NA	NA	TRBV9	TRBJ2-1	CASSVVPFNEQFF	TGTGCCAGCAGCGTAGTTCCATTCAATGAGCAGTTCTTC
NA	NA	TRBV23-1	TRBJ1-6	CASRKENSPLHF	TGCGCCAGCAGAAAAGAGAATTCACCCCTCCACTTT
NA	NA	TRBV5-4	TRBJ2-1	CASSPGGASSYNEQFF	TGTGCCAGCAGCCCCGGAGGGGCAAGCTCCTACAATGAGCAGTTCTTC
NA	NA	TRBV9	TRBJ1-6	CASSADRYNSPLHF	TGTGCCAGCAGCGCGGACAGATATAATTCACCCCTCCACTTT
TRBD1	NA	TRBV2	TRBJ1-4	CASSGWDRVGEKLFF	TGTGCCAGCAGTGGCTGGGACAGGGTTGGTGAAAAACTGTTTTTT
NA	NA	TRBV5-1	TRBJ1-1	CASSLVGGVTEAFF	TGCGCCAGCAGCTTGGTAGGCGGTGTCACTGAAGCTTTCTTT
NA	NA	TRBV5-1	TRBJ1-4	CASSSARGAQANEKLFF	TGCGCCAGCAGCTCGGCCCGGGGGGCGCAGGCTAATGAAAAACTGTTTTTT
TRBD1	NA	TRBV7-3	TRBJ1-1	CASSSTGASEAFF	TGTGCCAGCAGCTCGACAGGGGCTTCTGAAGCTTTCTTT
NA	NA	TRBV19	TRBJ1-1	CASSWGDVTNTEAFF	TGTGCCAGTTCTTGGGGGGACGTAACGAACACTGAAGCTTTCTTT
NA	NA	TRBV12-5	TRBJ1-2	CASGLSPPVYTF	TGTGCTAGTGGTTTGTCTCCCCCCGTTTACACCTTC
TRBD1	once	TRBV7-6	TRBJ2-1	CASSHMTGWFF	TGTGCCAGCAGCCACATGACAGGGTGGTTCTTC
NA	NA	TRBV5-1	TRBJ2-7	CASSLGTASEQYF	TGCGCCAGCAGCTTGGGAACAGCCTCCGAGCAGTACTTC
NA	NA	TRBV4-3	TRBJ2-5	CASSHGVQETQYF	TGCGCCAGCAGCCACGGGGTCCAAGAGACCCAGTACTTC
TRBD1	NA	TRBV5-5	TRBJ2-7	CASRPMGQSPYEQYF	TGTGCCAGCAGACCGATGGGACAGTCTCCCTACGAGCAGTACTTC
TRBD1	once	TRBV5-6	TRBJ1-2	CASSFGQGVGYTF	TGTGCCAGCAGTTTTGGACAGGGAGTTGGCTACACCTTC
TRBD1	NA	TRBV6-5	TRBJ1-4	CASSRRDRAEKLFF	TGTGCCAGCAGTCGCCGGGACAGGGCTGAAAAACTGTTTTTT
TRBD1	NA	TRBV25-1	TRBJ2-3	CASSSQGRKDTQYF	TGTGCCAGCAGTTCACAGGGGCGCAAAGATACGCAGTATTTT
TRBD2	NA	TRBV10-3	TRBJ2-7	CAISEWDGRGVDEQYF	TGTGCCATCAGTGAGTGGGACGGCCGGGGGGTCGACGAGCAGTACTTC
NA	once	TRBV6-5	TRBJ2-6	CASSYSFGSGANVLTF	TGTGCCAGCAGTTACTCCTTCGGCTCTGGGGCCAACGTCCTGACTTTC
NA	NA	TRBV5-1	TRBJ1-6	CASSSGQLNSPLHF	TGCGCCAGCAGTTCAGGACAATTAAATTCACCCCTCCACTTT
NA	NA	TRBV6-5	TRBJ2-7	CASGTVPSYEQYF	TGTGCCAGCGGGACTGTGCCTTCCTACGAGCAGTACTTC
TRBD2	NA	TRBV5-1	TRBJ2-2	CASSFRGSGDSGELFF	TGCGCCAGCAGCTTTCGAGGTAGCGGGGATTCCGGGGAGCTGTTTTTT
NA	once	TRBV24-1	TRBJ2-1	CATSDRTGSRNEQFF	TGTGCCACCAGTGATCGGACTGGAAGTCGCAATGAGCAGTTCTTC
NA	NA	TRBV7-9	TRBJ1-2	CASSPPGGEDYGYTF	TGTGCCAGCAGCCCCCCGGGAGGGGAGGACTATGGCTACACCTTC
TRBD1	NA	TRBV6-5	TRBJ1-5	CASSPGTGLQPQHF	TGTGCCAGCAGTCCCGGGACAGGGCTTCAGCCCCAGCATTTT
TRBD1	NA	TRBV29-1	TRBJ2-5	CSAGTGSQETQYF	TGCAGCGCTGGGACAGGGTCTCAAGAGACCCAGTACTTC
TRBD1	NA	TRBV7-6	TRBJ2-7	CASSRNRDRFYEQYF	TGTGCCAGCAGCCGGAACCGGGACAGATTCTACGAGCAGTACTTC
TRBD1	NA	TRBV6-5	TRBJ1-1	CASSTTGMANTEAFF	TGTGCCAGCAGCACGACAGGGATGGCGAACACTGAAGCTTTCTTT
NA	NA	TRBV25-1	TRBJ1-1	CASSEGRGLNTEAFF	TGTGCCAGCAGTGAAGGTCGGGGGTTGAACACTGAAGCTTTCTTT
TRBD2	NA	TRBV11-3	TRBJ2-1	CASSSRVGGYNEQFF	TGTGCCAGCAGCTCCCGGGTGGGAGGGTACAATGAGCAGTTCTTC
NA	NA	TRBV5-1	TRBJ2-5	CASSGAGTLQETQYF	TGCGCCAGCAGCGGGGCCGGGACACTTCAAGAGACCCAGTACTTC
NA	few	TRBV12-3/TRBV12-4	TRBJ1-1	CASSFTGNTEAFF	TGTGCCAGCAGTTTTACTGGGAACACTGAAGCTTTCTTT
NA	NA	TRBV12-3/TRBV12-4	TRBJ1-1	CASNPWTGTEAFF	TGTGCCAGCAACCCCTGGACGGGGACTGAAGCTTTCTTT
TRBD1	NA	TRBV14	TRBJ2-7	CASSQGQGARGVVHEQYF	TGTGCCAGCAGCCAAGGACAGGGGGCGAGGGGGGTCGTGCACGAGCAGTACTTC
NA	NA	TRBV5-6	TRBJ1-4	CASSLVAGRDEKLFF	TGTGCCAGCAGCTTGGTTGCAGGGAGGGATGAAAAACTGTTTTTT
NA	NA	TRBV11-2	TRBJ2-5	CASRKTPQGTQYF	TGTGCCAGCAGAAAGACACCCCAGGGGACCCAGTACTTC